The 2 T cell receptor beta chains in this list originate from one sample, sequenced in a study of cytomegalovirus exposure and HLA in healthy donors. 13 Jbeta primers and 60 Vbeta primers were used for the PCR. The protocol was immunoSEQ multiplex PCR, while the TCRdb copy is restricted to in-frame clones and leaves out a portion. This sample carries some 150,000 clones, around 78% of them seen once, and the ten largest clones take about 2.9%. Specimen: PBMCs. The receptors were sampled from a man aged 35 to 55 in good health and CMV-seropositive.

V gene TRBV30 combines with J gene TRBJ2-5; 9 bases line up with TRBD2. Looked up from germline, CDR1 is GTSNPN and CDR2 is SVGIG (reference sequence). Trimming removed 5 bases from V and 2 bases from J; junction bases left unmatched: 3. There are 13 residues in the CDR3. As DNA, the CDR3 is TGTGCCTGGGAGGGACTAGCACAAGAGACCCAGTACTTC. Translation: CAWEGLAQETQYF.

The V and J genes are TRBV6-5 and TRBJ1-2; maybe TRBD1 (5 bases). Trimming cost V 2 bases and J 8 bases, with 15 bases left between them. Germline lookup yields CDR1 MNHEY and CDR2 SVGAGI. The CDR3 runs 14 residues. The CDR3 region is CASSYGAGLGGYTF. CDR3 nucleotides: TGTGCCAGCAGTTACGGGGCAGGGCTTGGAGGCTACACCTTC.